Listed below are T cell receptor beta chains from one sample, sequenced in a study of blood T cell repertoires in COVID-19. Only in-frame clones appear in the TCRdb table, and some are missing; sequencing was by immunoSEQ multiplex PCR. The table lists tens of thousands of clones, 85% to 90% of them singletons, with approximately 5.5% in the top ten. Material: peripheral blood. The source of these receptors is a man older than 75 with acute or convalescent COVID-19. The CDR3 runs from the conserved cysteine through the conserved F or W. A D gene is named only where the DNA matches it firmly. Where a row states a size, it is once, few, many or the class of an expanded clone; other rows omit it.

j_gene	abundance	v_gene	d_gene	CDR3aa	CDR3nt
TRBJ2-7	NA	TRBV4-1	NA	CASSQDVARDYEQYF	TGCGCCAGCAGCCAAGATGTGGCCAGGGACTACGAGCAGTACTTC
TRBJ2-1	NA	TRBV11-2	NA	CASSSLYEQFF	TGTGCCAGCAGCTCACTGTATGAGCAGTTCTTC
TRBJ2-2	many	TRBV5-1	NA	CASSFQGTNGELFF	TGCGCCAGCAGCTTCCAGGGGACGAACGGGGAGCTGTTTTTT
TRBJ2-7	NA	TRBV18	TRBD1	CASSPRTGALYEQYF	TGTGCCAGCTCACCAAGGACAGGGGCTCTCTACGAGCAGTACTTC
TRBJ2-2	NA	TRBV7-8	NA	CASSLVSSTGELFF	TGTGCCAGCAGCTTAGTATCCAGCACCGGGGAGCTGTTTTTT
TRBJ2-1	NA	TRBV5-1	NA	CASSRGALSDEQFF	TGCGCCAGCTCCCGTGGGGCCCTGTCCGATGAGCAGTTCTTC
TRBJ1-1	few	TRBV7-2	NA	CASRQQENTEAFF	TGTGCCAGCAGACAACAGGAGAACACTGAAGCTTTCTTT
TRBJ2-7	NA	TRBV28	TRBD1	CASTLRGQGYHEQYF	TGTGCCAGCACTTTAAGGGGACAGGGGTACCACGAGCAGTACTTC
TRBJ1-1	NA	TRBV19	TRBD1	CASSPGQGADTEAFF	TGTGCCAGTAGTCCGGGACAGGGGGCGGATACTGAAGCTTTCTTT
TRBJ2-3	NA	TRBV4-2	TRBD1	CASSQGQGVSDTQYF	TGTGCCAGCAGCCAAGGACAGGGGGTTTCGGATACGCAGTATTTT
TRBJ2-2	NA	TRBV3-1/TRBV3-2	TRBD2	CASITRGTTNTGELFF	TGTGCCAGCATCACGCGGGGGACCACGAACACCGGGGAGCTGTTTTTT
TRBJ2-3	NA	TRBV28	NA	CASSSRPGGTDTQYF	TGTGCCAGCAGTTCCCGGCCAGGGGGCACAGATACGCAGTATTTT
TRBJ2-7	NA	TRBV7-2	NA	CASTLLPAEPYEQYF	TGTGCCAGCACCCTCCTCCCGGCGGAACCCTACGAGCAGTACTTC